This T cell receptor (beta chain) was observed in a study of response to subunit inactivated influenza vaccine. TCRdb independently ran MiXCR on the RT-PCR reads; one entry per CDR3 protein. The data contain hundreds of thousands of distinct CDR3 sequences, approximately 10% of them seen just once; the ten biggest clones take up 9.5% to 11%. The V gene's germline CDR1 is SGHRS and CDR2 YFSETQ. Trimming shortened V by 7 bases and J by 0 bases, and 8 bases separated the two germline ends. The CDR3 length is 13 residues. The table lists this clonotype with many counts. This sample also appeared in a second study, on T cells expressing NK-cell markers. That study reports: Beta-chain TCR cDNA was generated via 5'RACE template switching with UMIs. Sorted CD3+CD56+NKG2C+, CD3+CD56+NKG2C- and CD3+CD56-NKG2C+ T cells provided the TCR beta repertoires. CD8+ T cells in six donors included dominant NKG2C+ clonotypes at roughly 1.0-7.5%.

V gene TRBV5-1 combines with J gene TRBJ2-4; the D gene is possibly TRBD2 (5 bases). The sample here was PBMCs from blood, taken on the day of vaccination. The TCR originated in a man aged 50 to 60 who received an inactivated influenza vaccine. CDR3 sequence reads: CASSGEAKNIQYF. The CDR3 bases are TGCGCCAGCTCCGGGGAAGCCAAAAACATTCAGTACTTC.